Below are 31 T cell receptor beta chains sequenced from a single sample in a study of OX40 agonist ivuxolimab in advanced cancers. Profiling relied on immunoSEQ multiplex PCR, and the TCRdb table lists in-frame clones only, not all of them. Of about 19,000 clones in the sample, more than 60% are singletons; the top ten hold 33%. Material: CD4+ or CD8+ T cells sorted from blood, obtained in a trial of the OX40 agonist ivuxolimab. Receptors were obtained from an adult with an advanced solid tumor such as melanoma, head and neck, liver or kidney cancer.

V gene TRBV4-1 combines with J gene TRBJ2-7, with 7 bases fitting TRBD1. V shed 4 bases and J 2 bases; nucleotides not matched to a gene: 8. The CDR3 spans 15 residues. Germline V gives CDR1 MGHRA, CDR2 YSYEKL. The DNA of the CDR3 is TGCGCCAGCAGCCTAAACAGGGGTCCAACCTACGAGCAGTACTTC. This sequence encodes CASSLNRGPTYEQYF.

This chain connects TRBV7-6 to TRBJ2-3; 7 bases map to TRBD2. The V segment lost 3 bases and the J segment 1 base; nucleotides outside the gene matches: 1. This CDR3 spans 14 amino acids. Germline assignment: CDR1 SGHVS and CDR2 FNYEAQ. The CDR3: CASSLSGGTDTQYF. CDR3 in DNA: TGTGCCAGCAGCTTGAGCGGGGGCACAGATACGCAGTATTTT.

This clone showed up just once. The chain couples TRBV29-1 to TRBJ2-1; D unclear. The germline V gene has CDR1 SQVTM and CDR2 ANQGSEA. This CDR3 is built from 12 residues. V was cut by 5 bases and J by 2 bases, with 7 bases left in between. The CDR3 bases are TGCAGCGTTAAGGGAACCTACAATGAGCAGTTCTTC. Its translation: CSVKGTYNEQFF.

The V and J genes are TRBV6-5 and TRBJ1-2; D ambiguous. V dropped 4 bases and J dropped 0 bases, with 12 bases sitting between them. Germline V gene data show CDR1 as MNHEY and CDR2 as SVGAGI. CDR3 length equals 15 residues. The CDR3 protein is CASSSGLTANYGYTF. The CDR3 coding sequence is TGTGCCAGCAGTTCAGGTCTTACAGCTAACTATGGCTACACCTTC.

This clone appeared a few times. V gene TRBV11-2 combines with J gene TRBJ1-1; 7 positions agree with TRBD1. The CDR3 is 16 amino acids. V was clipped by 5 bases and J by 5 bases; unmatched bases: 14. Germline CDR1 reads SGHAT; CDR2 reads FQNNGV. The CDR3 DNA reads as TGTGCCAGCAGCCTGGGGAGGGGGCGAGGAGGGACTGAAGCTTTCTTT. Its translation: CASSLGRGRGGTEAFF.

The chain recombines TRBV27 with TRBJ2-7, with TRBD1 matching 9 bases. The J segment lost 5 bases and the V segment lost 5 bases, leaving 7 bases of the junction unmatched. The CDR3 length is 14 residues. Germline CDR1 reads MNHEY; CDR2 reads SMNVEV (reference sequence). The CDR3 DNA reads as TGTGCCAGCAGTGAAGGACAGGGGTCCAACGAGCAGTACTTC. It is translated as CASSEGQGSNEQYF.

By its share, this clone is medium-sized. The chain recombines TRBV10-1 with TRBJ2-1; 7 positions match TRBD2. The CDR3 runs to 13 residues. Germline lookup yields CDR1 WNHNN and CDR2 SYGVQD (reference sequence). Trimming took 4 bases from V and 8 from J; bases not matched to a gene: 5. CDR3 amino acids: CASSGTRFDEQFF. The DNA of the CDR3 is TGCGCCAGCAGTGGGACTAGATTCGATGAGCAGTTCTTC.

This clone qualifies as medium-sized (0.01 to 0.1%). This chain connects TRBV25-1 to TRBJ1-6; D is unresolved. The length of the CDR3 is 13 residues. CDR1 and CDR2 from the germline V gene are MGHDK and SYGVNS. Trimming removed 0 bases at V and 7 bases at J, with 4 bases between. CDR3 protein: CASSEYGNSPLHF. The CDR3 nucleotides read TGTGCCAGCAGTGAATACGGGAATTCACCCCTCCACTTT. Combining the CDR3 with reference TRBV25-1 and TRBJ1-6 gives the whole variable domain EADIYQTPRYLVIGTGKKITLECSQTMGHDKMYWYQQDPGMELHLIHYSYGVNSTEKGDLSSESTVSRIRTEHFPLTLESARPSHTSQYLCASSEYGNSPLHFGNGTRLTVT.

This chain links TRBV29-1 with TRBJ2-7; 10 positions match TRBD2. The CDR3 extends over 16 amino acids. The trim removed 4 bases at V and 5 bases at J, leaving 14 bases unmatched. Per the germline V gene, CDR1 is SQVTM and CDR2 is ANQGSEA. CDR3 coding DNA: TGCAGCGTTGGTGGGACCAGCGGGAGGGCCTTGGACGAGCAGTACTTC. Encoded protein: CSVGGTSGRALDEQYF.

This chain uses TRBV5-4 with TRBJ2-7; 12 nucleotides align to TRBD2. The junction had 6 bases not matched to a gene; V was cut back by 2 bases and J by 3 bases. Germline V CDR1 and CDR2: SGHNT, YYREEE (reference sequence). The CDR3 is 16 amino acids. The CDR3 sequence is CASSLGTSGPNYEQYF. CDR3 sequence (DNA): TGTGCCAGCAGCTTAGGGACTAGCGGGCCCAACTACGAGCAGTACTTC.

V gene TRBV27 combines with J gene TRBJ2-7; D remains unclear. The germline CDR1 and CDR2 sequences are MNHEY and SMNVEV (reference sequence). The CDR3 length is 16 residues. Trimming pared 0 bases from V and 3 bases from J, leaving 15 bases between. The CDR3 region has the DNA TGTGCCAGCAGTTTATCGAATTCGGGCCCGATCTACGAGCAGTACTTC. It translates to CASSLSNSGPIYEQYF.

This clone was counted between two and nine times. The V gene is TRBV5-6, the J gene TRBJ2-4, with a weak D call TRBD1 (6 bases). The V end was cut by 5 bases, the J end by 3 bases, with 12 bases between. The CDR3 has 14 residues. Germline CDR1 SGHDT, CDR2 YYEEEE. The DNA for the CDR3 is TGTGCCAGCAGTCTGGAAGGGGGCAAAAACATTCAGTACTTC. Its translation is CASSLEGGKNIQYF.

J is TRBJ2-1 and V is TRBV28, with 9 bases fitting TRBD1. Germline CDR1 MDHEN, CDR2 SYDVKM. The CDR3 extends over 16 amino acids. After removal of 4 bases from V and 8 bases from J, the junction contained 12 bases not matched to a gene. Here the CDR3 DNA reads TGTGCCAGCAGTTCTGACAGGGGGGTGCTAGGGTATGAGCAGTTCTTC. Encoded protein: CASSSDRGVLGYEQFF. Filled out from reference TRBV28 and TRBJ2-1, the complete variable domain reads DVKVTQSSRYLVKRTGEKVFLECVQDMDHENMFWYRQDPGLGLRLIYFSYDVKMKEKGDIPEGYSVSREKKERFSLILESASTNQTSMYLCASSSDRGVLGYEQFFGPGTRLTVL.

This sequence joins TRBV27 and TRBJ2-2; TRBD1 might be the D (5 bases). This CDR3 is built from 14 residues. The V gene's germline CDR1 is MNHEY and CDR2 SMNVEV (reference sequence). Trimming removed 5 bases at V and 5 bases at J, with 12 bases between. CDR3 loop: CASSLTVLTGELFF. The CDR3 DNA is TGTGCCAGCAGTCTGACAGTGCTAACCGGGGAGCTGTTTTTT.

The sample holds one count of this clone. This sequence joins TRBV28 and TRBJ2-4; D is possibly TRBD1 or TRBD2 (5 bases each). Germline-derived CDR1 and CDR2 are MDHEN and SYDVKM. There are 16 residues in the CDR3. The ends were cut back, 0 bases at V and 2 bases at J, with 11 bases in the middle. CDR3: CASSLWGESTKNIQYF. As DNA, the CDR3 is TGTGCCAGCAGTTTATGGGGGGAGAGCACCAAAAACATTCAGTACTTC.

This clone was seen a few times. This chain uses TRBV7-9 with TRBJ2-3; either TRBD1 or TRBD2 may supply D (6 bases each). The germline V gene has CDR1 SEHNR and CDR2 FQNEAQ (reference sequence). The CDR3 has 18 residues. V was pared by 5 bases and J by 2 bases, with 23 bases between. The CDR3 nucleotides are TGTGCCAGCAGCCCTCCCATCGGGGGCCGGGATCACACAGATACGCAGTATTTT. This translates into CASSPPIGGRDHTDTQYF.

The V and J genes are TRBV19 and TRBJ1-5, with 8 bases matching TRBD1. After removal of 4 bases from V and 6 bases from J, the junction contained 5 bases not matched to a gene. Germline CDR1 is LNHDA and CDR2 is SQIVND (reference sequence). This CDR3 comprises 14 residues. CDR3 coding DNA: TGTGCCAGTAGTAACCGACAGGGGAGTCAGCCCCAGCATTTT. Translation: CASSNRQGSQPQHF. Using reference TRBV19 and TRBJ1-5 for the parts outside the CDR3, the full variable domain is DGGITQSPKYLFRKEGQNVTLSCEQNLNHDAMYWYRQDPGQGLRLIYYSQIVNDFQKGDIAEGYSVSREKKESFPLTVTSAQKNPTAFYLCASSNRQGSQPQHFGDGTRLSIL.

Turning to this clone: A far larger clone lies a single base away; this is likely a read error. The gene calls are TRBV5-4 and TRBJ1-1; tentatively, D is TRBD1 (5 bases). CDR1 is SGHNT, CDR2 YYREEE, per germline (reference sequence). Trimming took off 4 bases at V and 4 bases at J, with 20 bases between the two ends. The CDR3 loop spans 16 amino acids. The chain's CDR3 is CASSVGGEELGTEAFF. The CDR3 DNA reads TGTGCCAGCAGCGTGGGGGGGGAGGAATTAGGCACTGAAGCTTTCTTT.

V is TRBV7-8 and J is TRBJ2-1; a weak D match, TRBD1 (5 bases). Germline CDR1 is SGHVS and CDR2 is FQNEAQ. V was trimmed by 4 bases and J by 4 bases, leaving 26 bases between them. The CDR3 sequence is 19 residues long. This chain's CDR3 is CASSSGQTVTSWQYNEQFF. The DNA for the CDR3 is TGTGCCAGCAGCTCCGGCCAGACAGTAACTTCCTGGCAATACAATGAGCAGTTCTTC.

The DNA of the CDR3 is TGTGCCAGCAGTTGGAGGGCCTCCGGGCCCCAGCATTTT. Amino acids: CASSWRASGPQHF. The chain combines TRBV5-6 with TRBJ1-5, with no clear D. The V gene lost 5 bases and the J gene lost 9 bases, with 15 bases spanning the gap. The CDR3 length is 13 residues. The germline gives CDR1 SGHDT, CDR2 YYEEEE.

On this clone: Different DNA sequences within this sample yield the same CDR3. This sequence joins TRBV10-1 and TRBJ1-1; a weak D match, TRBD1 (6 bases). Germline V gene data show CDR1 as WNHNN and CDR2 as SYGVQD (reference sequence). The CDR3 has 14 residues. V was cut by 4 bases and J by 0 bases, with 9 bases left in between. The CDR3 region is CASSVGQLNTEAFF. CDR3 DNA: TGCGCCAGCAGTGTTGGACAGTTGAACACTGAAGCTTTCTTT.

This chain connects TRBV20-1 to TRBJ1-4; TRBD1 is a possible D gene (5 bases). The CDR3 covers 11 residues. The germline V and J ends were trimmed by 3 bases and 12 bases, with 11 bases remaining between them. Germline V lookup: CDR1 DFQATT, CDR2 SNEGSKA (reference sequence). The chain's CDR3 is CSASYRGELFF. DNA of the CDR3: TGCAGTGCTAGTTACCGGGGGGAACTGTTTTTT.

The chain's CDR3 is CASSGPSEGAYGYTF. As DNA, the CDR3 is TGTGCCAGCAGCGGCCCTTCGGAGGGGGCGTATGGCTACACCTTC. This chain uses TRBV7-9 with TRBJ1-2; 7 nucleotides match TRBD1. Germline V lookup: CDR1 SEHNR, CDR2 FQNEAQ (reference sequence). Trimming took 5 bases from V and 5 from J; bases not matched to a gene: 11. The CDR3 loop spans 15 amino acids.

V and J are TRBV5-4 and TRBJ2-3; D unresolved. The V gene's germline CDR1 is SGHNT and CDR2 YYREEE (reference sequence). Trimming shortened V by 2 bases and J by 5 bases, and 6 bases separated the two germline ends. CDR3 size: 12 residues. In nucleotides, the CDR3 is TGTGCCAGCAGCTTTTCTCGAGATACGCAGTATTTT. This encodes CASSFSRDTQYF.

J is TRBJ2-7 and V is TRBV6-5, with D uncertain. The V end was cut by 3 bases, the J end by 0 bases, with 6 bases between. CDR3 length equals 13 residues. Germline V gene data show CDR1 as MNHEY and CDR2 as SVGAGI. CDR3 sequence reads: CASSYERSYEQYF. DNA for the CDR3: TGTGCCAGCAGTTATGAACGCTCCTACGAGCAGTACTTC.

The chain employs TRBV6-1 and TRBJ2-7; D call uncertain. The CDR3 length is 11 residues. The germline V and J ends were trimmed by 6 bases and 3 bases, with 6 bases remaining between them. Per the germline V gene, CDR1 is MNHNS and CDR2 is SASEGT. The CDR3 DNA is TGTGCCAGCAGCCCACACTACGAGCAGTACTTC. This gives the protein CASSPHYEQYF.

The chain employs TRBV28 and TRBJ1-5, with D maybe TRBD1 (5 bases). CDR3 length equals 14 residues. CDR1 and CDR2 (germline): MDHEN, SYDVKM. V lost 6 bases to trimming and J lost 1 base, with 10 bases between them. CDR3 region: CASRHGASNQPQHF. In DNA form, the CDR3 reads TGTGCCAGCAGACACGGGGCCAGCAATCAGCCCCAGCATTTT.

The chain carries TRBV5-4 and TRBJ2-7; weak D call: TRBD2 (5 bases). Germline V lookup: CDR1 SGHNT, CDR2 YYREEE (reference sequence). V was clipped by 2 bases and J by 4 bases, with 13 bases between them. This CDR3 spans 14 amino acids. The DNA for the CDR3 is TGTGCCAGCAGCTTCACGAGCGGAGCTTACGAGCAGTACTTC. This gives the protein CASSFTSGAYEQYF.

Judged by abundance, this clone is medium-sized. The chain couples TRBV6-1 to TRBJ2-7, with D maybe TRBD1 (5 bases). V was trimmed by 6 bases and J by 1 base, leaving 13 bases between them. CDR1 is MNHNS and CDR2 is SASEGT in the germline V gene. CDR3 length equals 14 residues. The CDR3, as DNA: TGTGCCAGCAGCGAGGTTCAGGGTTCCTACGAGCAGTACTTC. It codes for CASSEVQGSYEQYF.

This clone was seen just once. V is TRBV27 and J is TRBJ1-2, with D hard to call. Germline V CDR1 and CDR2: MNHEY, SMNVEV (reference sequence). Deletions cut 7 bases from V and 1 base from J, with 13 bases between. The CDR3 has 14 residues. The CDR3 DNA reads as TGTGCCAGCAATGAGGGCGGCTTTAACTATGGCTACACCTTC. It specifies CASNEGGFNYGYTF.

This clone was counted a single time. The rearrangement uses TRBV5-6 and TRBJ2-1; TRBD2 is a possible D gene (6 bases). The CDR3 is 14 amino acids. Germline V gene sequence: CDR1 SGHDT, CDR2 YYEEEE. With 3 bases removed from V and 4 bases from J, the gap between germline ends came to 11 bases. CDR3 sequence: CASSSGTPYNEQFF. For the CDR3, the DNA is TGTGCCAGCAGCTCAGGGACTCCTTACAATGAGCAGTTCTTC. The variable domain in full, with the rest retrieved from reference TRBV5-6 and TRBJ2-1, is DAGVTQSPTHLIKTRGQQVTLRCSPKSGHDTVSWYQQALGQGPQFIFQYYEEEERQRGNFPDRFSGHQFPNYSSELNVNALLLGDSALYLCASSSGTPYNEQFFGPGTRLTVL.